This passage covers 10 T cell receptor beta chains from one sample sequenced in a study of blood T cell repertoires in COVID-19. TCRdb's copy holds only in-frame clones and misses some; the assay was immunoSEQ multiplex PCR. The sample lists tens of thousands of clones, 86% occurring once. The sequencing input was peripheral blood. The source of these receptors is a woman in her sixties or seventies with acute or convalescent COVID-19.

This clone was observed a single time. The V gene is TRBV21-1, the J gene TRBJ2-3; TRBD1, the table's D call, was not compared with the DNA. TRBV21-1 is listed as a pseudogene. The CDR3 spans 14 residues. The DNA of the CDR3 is TGTGCCAGCAGCTCGCGGACAGGGCCAGATACGCAGTATTTT. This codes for CASSSRTGPDTQYF.

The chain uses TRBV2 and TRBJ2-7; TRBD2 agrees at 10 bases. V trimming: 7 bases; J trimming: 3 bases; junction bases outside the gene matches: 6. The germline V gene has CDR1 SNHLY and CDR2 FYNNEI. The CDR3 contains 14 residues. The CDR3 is CASILGLADYEQYF. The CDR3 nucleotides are TGTGCCAGCATTCTCGGACTAGCGGACTACGAGCAGTACTTC.

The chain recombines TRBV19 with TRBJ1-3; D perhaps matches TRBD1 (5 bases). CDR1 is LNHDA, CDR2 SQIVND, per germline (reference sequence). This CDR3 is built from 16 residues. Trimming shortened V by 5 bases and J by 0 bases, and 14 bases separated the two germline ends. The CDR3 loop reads CASSSRVPLSGNTIYF. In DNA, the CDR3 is TGTGCCAGTAGTTCCAGGGTTCCTCTCTCTGGAAACACCATATATTTT.

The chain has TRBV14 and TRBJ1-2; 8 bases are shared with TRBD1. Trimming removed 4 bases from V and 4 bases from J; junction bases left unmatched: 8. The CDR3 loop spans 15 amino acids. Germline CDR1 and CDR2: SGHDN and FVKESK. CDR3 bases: TGTGCCAGCAGCCCCCAGGGGACAGGCCTCTATGGCTACACCTTC. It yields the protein CASSPQGTGLYGYTF.

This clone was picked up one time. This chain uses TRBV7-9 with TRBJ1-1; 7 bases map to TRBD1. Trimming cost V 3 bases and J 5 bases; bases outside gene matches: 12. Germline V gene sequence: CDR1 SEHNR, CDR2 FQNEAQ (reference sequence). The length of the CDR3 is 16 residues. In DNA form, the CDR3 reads TGTGCCAGCAGCTTTAGCCCCGATCCAGGGGGGACTGAAGCTTTCTTT. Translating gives CASSFSPDPGGTEAFF.

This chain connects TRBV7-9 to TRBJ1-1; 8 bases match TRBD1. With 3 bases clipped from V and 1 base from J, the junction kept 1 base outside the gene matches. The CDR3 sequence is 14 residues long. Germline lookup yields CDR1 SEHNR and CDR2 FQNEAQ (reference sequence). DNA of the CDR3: TGTGCCAGCAGCTTCGGGACAGGGAACACTGAAGCTTTCTTT. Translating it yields CASSFGTGNTEAFF.

The CDR3 region is CSARDRPPNTEAFF. The DNA of the CDR3 is TGCAGCGCTCGGGACAGGCCTCCGAACACTGAAGCTTTCTTT. The chain recombines TRBV29-1 with TRBJ1-1; 8 positions agree with TRBD1. This CDR3 is 14 amino acids long. J was trimmed by 1 base and V by 7 bases; bases with no gene match: 8. Germline loops: CDR1 SQVTM, CDR2 ANQGSEA. The whole variable domain, remainder taken from reference TRBV29-1 and TRBJ1-1, is SAVISQKPSRDICQRGTSLTIQCQVDSQVTMMFWYRQQPGQSLTLIATANQGSEATYESGFVIDKFPISRPNLTFSTLTVSNMSPEDSSIYLCSARDRPPNTEAFFGQGTRLTVV.

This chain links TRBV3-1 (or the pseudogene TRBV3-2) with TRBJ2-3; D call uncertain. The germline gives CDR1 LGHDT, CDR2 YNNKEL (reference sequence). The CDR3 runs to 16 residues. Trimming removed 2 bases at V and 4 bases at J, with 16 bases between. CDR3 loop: CASSQLPSQVPDTQYF. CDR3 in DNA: TGTGCCAGCAGCCAACTCCCCTCGCAGGTGCCAGATACGCAGTATTTT.

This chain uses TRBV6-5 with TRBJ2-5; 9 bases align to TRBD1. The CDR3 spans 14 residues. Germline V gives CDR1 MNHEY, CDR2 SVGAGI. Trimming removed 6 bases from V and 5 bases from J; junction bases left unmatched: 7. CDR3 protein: CASRRDRVEETQYF. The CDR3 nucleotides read TGTGCCAGCAGACGGGACAGGGTGGAGGAGACCCAGTACTTC.

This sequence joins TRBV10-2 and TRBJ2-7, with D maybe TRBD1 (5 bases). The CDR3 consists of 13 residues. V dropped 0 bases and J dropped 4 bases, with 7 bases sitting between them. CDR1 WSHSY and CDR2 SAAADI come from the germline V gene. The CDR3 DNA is TGCGCCAGCAGTGAGTCGAGACAGTACGAGCAGTACTTC. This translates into CASSESRQYEQYF.